Listed below are T cell receptor beta chains from one sample, sequenced in a study of blood T cells in healthy people across ages. TCRdb processed the 5' RACE reads anew with MiXCR; each CDR3 protein has one entry. The sample yields about 1.8 million distinct CDR3 sequences, less than 50% seen once. What was sequenced was blood. The receptors come from a middle-aged woman in good health. The CDR3 runs from the conserved cysteine through the conserved F or W. D genes are given only for firm matches.

d_call: TRBD1; v_call: TRBV29-1; j_call: TRBJ1-2; cdr3_aa: CSVEDMQGELYGYTF
d_call: NA; v_call: TRBV4-3; j_call: TRBJ1-5; cdr3_aa: CASSQDNFQPQHF
d_call: NA; v_call: TRBV6-2/TRBV6-3; j_call: TRBJ2-1; cdr3_aa: CASSYSRERSDEQFF
d_call: NA; v_call: TRBV6-2/TRBV6-3; j_call: TRBJ2-1; cdr3_aa: CASSRNSRYNEQFF
d_call: TRBD2; v_call: TRBV12-3/TRBV12-4; j_call: TRBJ2-3; cdr3_aa: CASRLAGGIHTQYF
d_call: TRBD1; v_call: TRBV18; j_call: TRBJ1-6; cdr3_aa: CASTSTGPYNSPLHF
d_call: NA; v_call: TRBV6-5; j_call: TRBJ2-1; cdr3_aa: CASSSTSLSSYNEQFF
d_call: NA; v_call: TRBV27; j_call: TRBJ1-2; cdr3_aa: CASRIRSGGYTF
d_call: TRBD2; v_call: TRBV3-1; j_call: TRBJ2-1; cdr3_aa: CASSQVSGGRNEQFF
d_call: NA; v_call: TRBV6-5; j_call: TRBJ1-6; cdr3_aa: CASSYSRGNSYNSPLHF
d_call: TRBD2; v_call: TRBV3-1; j_call: TRBJ2-1; cdr3_aa: CASSQEGGTSVEENREEQFF
d_call: TRBD2; v_call: TRBV7-2; j_call: TRBJ2-5; cdr3_aa: CASQSGTSTETQYF
d_call: NA; v_call: TRBV9; j_call: NA; cdr3_aa: CASSGGTGWRETQYF
d_call: NA; v_call: TRBV20-1; j_call: TRBJ1-2; cdr3_aa: CSARIVGNYGYTF
d_call: TRBD1; v_call: TRBV15; j_call: TRBJ2-1; cdr3_aa: CATTPPPGQGPYNEQFF
d_call: NA; v_call: TRBV6-2/TRBV6-3; j_call: TRBJ2-5; cdr3_aa: CASSSLSGLATQYF